A selection of T cell receptor beta chains follows, all from one sample in a study. TCRdb re-analysed the 5' RACE reads in MiXCR, keeping a single row per CDR3 protein. The repertoire has about 40,000 distinct CDR3 sequences, 22% of them found once; the top ten carry 4%. Sample: Tregs sorted from blood. Receptor source: a female donor with breast cancer. CDR3s include the opening cysteine and the closing phenylalanine or tryptophan. A D gene is named only where the DNA matches it firmly. A row's size may be missing; if present it is once, few, many or a size class.

d_call	clone_size	v_call	j_call	cdr3_aa	cdr3_nt
TRBD2	few	TRBV6-6	TRBJ2-3	CASSHRGVTGTDTQYF	TGTGCCAGCAGCCACCGGGGGGTTACTGGCACAGATACGCAGTATTTT
.	few	TRBV5-1	TRBJ2-3	CASSLAGESDTQYF	TGCGCCAGCAGCTTGGCCGGGGAATCAGATACGCAGTATTTT
.	.	TRBV6-2/TRBV6-3	TRBJ2-7	CASSSIVFAGTYEQYF	TGTGCCAGCAGTTCGATTGTATTCGCGGGAACCTACGAGCAGTACTTC
.	many	TRBV27	TRBJ2-1	CASSPGTSSYNEQFF	TGTGCCAGCAGTCCGGGGACGTCTTCTTACAATGAGCAGTTCTTC
TRBD2	few	TRBV7-6	TRBJ2-1	CASSLGTSGMNEQFF	TGTGCCAGCAGCTTAGGTACTAGCGGGATGAATGAGCAGTTCTTC
.	many	TRBV5-1	TRBJ1-1	CASSPQEINTEAFF	TGCGCCAGCAGCCCGCAGGAGATTAACACTGAAGCTTTCTTT
.	.	TRBV14	TRBJ1-2	CASSQTRDYGYTF	TGTGCCAGCAGCCAAACAAGAGACTATGGCTACACCTTC
TRBD2	.	TRBV12-3/TRBV12-4	TRBJ2-7	CASRASGGAPEQYF	TGTGCCAGCAGGGCTAGCGGGGGGGCTCCCGAGCAGTACTTC
.	many	TRBV6-2/TRBV6-3	TRBJ2-3	CASSYRGYTTDTQYF	TGTGCCAGCAGTTACCGTGGGTATACTACAGATACGCAGTATTTT
TRBD2	few	TRBV6-2/TRBV6-3	TRBJ2-7	CASRSRLAGGHTYEQYF	TGTGCCAGCAGATCCAGACTAGCGGGAGGGCATACCTACGAGCAGTACTTC
TRBD1	few	TRBV30	TRBJ2-1	CAWSDRDRPLDEQFF	TGTGCCTGGAGTGACCGGGACAGACCGCTAGATGAGCAGTTCTTC
.	many	TRBV7-9	TRBJ1-1	CASSLHRSAEAFF	TGTGCCAGCAGCCTACATCGGTCGGCTGAAGCTTTCTTT
.	.	TRBV30	TRBJ1-4	CAWSLRGNIRGGKLFF	TGTGCCTGGAGCCTACGGGGGAACATTCGAGGAGGAAAACTGTTTTTT
TRBD2	few	TRBV24-1	TRBJ2-3	CATSDGTSGRDTQYF	TGTGCCACCAGTGATGGGACTAGCGGGAGAGATACGCAGTATTTT
.	many	TRBV7-3	TRBJ2-1	CASSSASNREQFF	TGTGCCAGCAGCTCCGCATCAAATAGGGAGCAGTTCTTC
TRBD1	.	TRBV7-3	TRBJ1-1	CASSRQGHNTEAFF	TGTGCCAGCAGCCGACAGGGCCATAACACTGAAGCTTTCTTT